These 22 T cell receptor beta chains share one sample of origin, sequenced in a study of T-cell reconstitution after alpha-beta-depleted transplantation in children. The library targeted TCRbeta and was prepared with unique molecular identifiers. TCRdb fed the PCR reads into MiXCR, producing one record per CDR3 protein. The sample includes a few hundred thousand distinct CDR3 sequences, 27% of them seen just once. The sample consisted of PBMCs, taken before TCRalphabeta/CD19-depleted stem cell transplant. The receptor set was obtained from a boy under two years old with Wiskott-Aldrich syndrome, due to receive a stem cell transplant.

This clonotype has a handful of counts. The J gene is TRBJ2-3, the V gene TRBV7-6; TRBD1 agrees at 10 bases. The CDR3 is made up of 17 amino acids. Per germline, CDR1 SGHVS and CDR2 FNYEAQ. V dropped 5 bases and J dropped 1; count of bases not matched to a gene: 9. CDR3 sequence reads: CASSATGGVGGTDTQYF. Here the CDR3 DNA reads TGTGCCAGCAGCGCGACAGGGGGCGTAGGTGGCACAGATACGCAGTATTTT.

The rearrangement uses TRBV10-3 and TRBJ2-5; a possible D gene is TRBD2 (6 bases). Trimming cost V 4 bases and J 5 bases, with 14 bases left between them. Germline V gives CDR1 ENHRY, CDR2 SYGVKD. This CDR3 has 14 amino acids. The CDR3 loop is CAISGTGREETQYF. As DNA, the CDR3 is TGTGCCATCAGTGGCACGGGACGGGAGGAGACCCAGTACTTC.

This clonotype was recorded a few times. The CDR3 DNA is TGTGCCAGCAGTACCCCTACCCTTGAGCAGTACTTC. It encodes CASSTPTLEQYF. This sequence joins TRBV6-2 or TRBV6-3 and TRBJ2-7; D remains ambiguous. Germline V gene sequence: CDR1 MNHEY, CDR2 SVGEGT. The V gene lost 5 bases and the J gene lost 7 bases, with 12 bases spanning the gap. The CDR3 is 12 residues long.

This clonotype was found a few times. This chain connects TRBV5-1 to TRBJ2-3; the match to TRBD2 covers 8 bases. Germline CDR1 and CDR2: SGHRS and YFSETQ. The CDR3 runs to 15 residues. Unmatched junction bases numbered 9, after V lost 3 bases and J lost 6 bases. CDR3: CASSSGLALGDTQYF. CDR3 in DNA: TGCGCCAGCAGCTCCGGACTAGCACTAGGGGATACGCAGTATTTT. The full variable domain, completed using reference TRBV5-1 and TRBJ2-3, is KAGVTQTPRYLIKTRGQQVTLSCSPISGHRSVSWYQQTPGQGLQFLFEYFSETQRNKGNFPGRFSGRQFSNSRSEMNVSTLELGDSALYLCASSSGLALGDTQYFGPGTRLTVL.

Turning to this clonotype: The junction departs from the called germline gene at one end, perhaps through a read error. The chain links TRBV20-1 to TRBJ2-1; 10 bases map to TRBD1. This CDR3 is 15 amino acids long. Germline V gene data show CDR1 as DFQATT and CDR2 as SNEGSKA (reference sequence). The CDR3, as DNA: TGCTGTGCGGACCCCGGGACAGGGGTCTACAATGAGCAGTTCTTC. Encoded protein: CCADPGTGVYNEQFF.

The chain is built from TRBV7-6 and TRBJ2-1, with unresolved D. Trimming shortened V by 1 base and J by 8 bases, and 9 bases separated the two germline ends. This CDR3 has 13 residues. From germline, CDR1 is SGHVS and CDR2 FNYEAQ. The CDR3: CASSLGMYDEQFF. The CDR3 nucleotides are TGTGCCAGCAGCTTAGGGATGTACGATGAGCAGTTCTTC.

A single count supports this clonotype. V gene TRBV18 combines with J gene TRBJ2-5, with 7 bases that match TRBD1. Losses at the gene ends were 2 bases for V and 2 bases for J; bases not matched to a gene: 5. In germline, CDR1 is KGHSH, CDR2 LQKENI. The CDR3 sequence is 15 residues long. CDR3 bases: TGTGCCAGCTCACCAGGGACAGCAAATCAAGAGACCCAGTACTTC. This sequence encodes CASSPGTANQETQYF.

This clonotype was detected a few times. The V call is TRBV5-1, the J call TRBJ2-6, with 7 nucleotides matching TRBD1. V gave up 5 bases and J gave up 0 bases; unmatched junction bases: 2. CDR1 is SGHRS, CDR2 YFSETQ, per germline. This CDR3 has 15 residues. The CDR3 DNA sequence: TGCGCCAGCAGGACAGGGCGCTCTGGGGCCAACGTCCTGACTTTC. This gives the protein CASRTGRSGANVLTF.

The J gene is TRBJ1-6, the V gene TRBV12-3 or TRBV12-4; D may be TRBD1 (6 bases). The V end lost 5 bases, the J end lost 13 bases, and 21 bases lay between the germline ends. There are 15 residues in the CDR3. The DNA of the CDR3 is TGTGCCAGCAGTCCCGGTAGGGGGAACCCCAGGCCCCTCCACTTT. Its protein is CASSPGRGNPRPLHF.

This clonotype was observed a few times. V usage is TRBV5-1 and J usage is TRBJ2-3; TRBD2 is a possible D gene (5 bases). V was shortened by 5 bases and J by 0 bases, with 13 bases between the two germline ends. The CDR3 runs to 15 residues. From germline, CDR1 is SGHRS and CDR2 YFSETQ. Here the CDR3 DNA reads TGCGCCAGCAGGGTTGAGGGATCTAGCACAGATACGCAGTATTTT. It translates to CASRVEGSSTDTQYF.

In this sample, this clonotype turned up a few times. This rearrangement joins TRBV20-1 to TRBJ2-2, with unresolved D. Trimming removed 1 base from V and 3 bases from J, with 9 bases in between. Germline V gene lookup returns CDR1 DFQATT and CDR2 SNEGSKA (reference sequence). The CDR3 runs 14 residues. The CDR3 protein is CSARVRPYTGELFF. CDR3 nucleotides: TGCAGTGCTAGAGTACGGCCGTACACCGGGGAGCTGTTTTTT.

In this sample, this clonotype turned up a few times. The J gene is TRBJ1-4, the V gene TRBV20-1; D is undetermined. The germline V gene has CDR1 DFQATT and CDR2 SNEGSKA (reference sequence). V lost 6 bases and J 8 bases, leaving 13 bases between the germline ends. This CDR3 has 12 amino acids. The CDR3 coding sequence is TGCAGTGCGTCGGGTAGTGAGGAAAAACTGTTTTTT. Translating gives CSASGSEEKLFF.

This clonotype was detected ten times or more. The CDR3 DNA sequence: TGCAGCGCCACCGGGGACATAAACTCGGAGACCCAGTACTTC. This gives the protein CSATGDINSETQYF. The chain links TRBV29-1 to TRBJ2-5, with a weak D call TRBD1 (6 bases). The CDR3 runs to 14 residues. Germline CDR1 and CDR2: SQVTM and ANQGSEA. Between the trimmed V and J ends, which lost 7 bases and 5 bases, there was a span of 20 bases.

This clonotype was counted only a few times. The J gene is TRBJ1-3, the V gene TRBV20-1; D remains ambiguous. Trimming pared 6 bases from V and 0 bases from J, leaving 12 bases between. This CDR3 comprises 14 residues. CDR1 and CDR2 (germline): DFQATT, SNEGSKA (reference sequence). The CDR3 DNA sequence: TGCAGTGCCTCCCCCGCAACCTCTGGAAACACCATATATTTT. This gives the protein CSASPATSGNTIYF.

J is TRBJ2-7 and V is TRBV6-1, with D perhaps TRBD1 (5 bases). With 6 bases removed from V and 4 bases from J, the gap between germline ends came to 13 bases. This CDR3 region has 13 residues. Germline V gives CDR1 MNHNS, CDR2 SASEGT. DNA for the CDR3: TGTGCCAGCAGAGGGCGGACACGATACGAGCAGTACTTC. This sequence encodes CASRGRTRYEQYF.

In its sample, this clonotype was seen a few times. This sequence joins TRBV27 and TRBJ1-1; 9 bases agree with TRBD1. Unmatched junction bases numbered 13, after V lost 5 bases and J lost 3 bases. There are 17 residues in the CDR3. Germline CDR1 MNHEY, CDR2 SMNVEV (reference sequence). The CDR3 spells CASSPYGQGRKDTEAFF. CDR3 in DNA: TGTGCCAGCAGTCCCTACGGACAGGGGCGCAAGGACACTGAAGCTTTCTTT.

This clonotype was seen a handful of times. The chain is built from TRBV4-1 and TRBJ1-4; a possible D gene is TRBD1 (6 bases). V gave up 2 bases and J gave up 4 bases, with 11 bases separating them. Looked up from germline, CDR1 is MGHRA and CDR2 is YSYEKL. The CDR3 has 15 amino acids. The CDR3 reads CASSQTGRDNEKLFF. The CDR3, as DNA: TGCGCCAGCAGCCAAACAGGGCGGGATAATGAAAAACTGTTTTTT.

The chain joins TRBV20-1 to TRBJ2-3; 7 bases fit TRBD2. The V gene's germline CDR1 is DFQATT and CDR2 SNEGSKA (reference sequence). V gave up 5 bases and J gave up 1 base; unmatched junction bases: 3. The CDR3 loop spans 13 amino acids. The chain's CDR3 is CSALLAGTDTQYF. Here the CDR3 DNA reads TGCAGTGCTCTCCTAGCGGGCACAGATACGCAGTATTTT.

This clonotype turned up a few times. CDR3 in amino acids: CASRNTGKDQPQHF. CDR3 DNA: TGTGCCAGCAGGAATACAGGGAAGGATCAGCCCCAGCATTTT. The chain has TRBV2 and TRBJ1-5; tentatively, D is TRBD1 (6 bases). The CDR3 is 14 residues long. V gave up 6 bases and J gave up 5 bases, with 14 bases separating them. Germline V gene data show CDR1 as SNHLY and CDR2 as FYNNEI. Looking up the rest from reference TRBV2 and TRBJ1-5 gives the full variable domain: EPEVTQTPSHQVTQMGQEVILRCVPISNHLYFYWYRQILGQKVEFLVSFYNNEISEKSEIFDDQFSVERPDGSNFTLKIRSTKLEDSAMYFCASRNTGKDQPQHFGDGTRLSIL.

This sequence joins TRBV24-1 and TRBJ2-2, with D perhaps assigned TRBD1 or TRBD2 (5 bases each). The CDR3 has 17 residues. Deletions cut 2 bases from V and 1 base from J, with 13 bases between. Per the germline V gene, CDR1 is KGHDR and CDR2 is SFDVKD. Here the CDR3 reads CATSDSSGTMNTGELFF. The CDR3 DNA follows: TGTGCCACCAGTGATTCTTCCGGGACCATGAACACCGGGGAGCTGTTTTTT.

The sample holds a few counts of this clonotype. The rearrangement uses TRBV7-2 and TRBJ1-3; maybe TRBD1 (5 bases). V lost 5 bases and J lost 2, with 13 bases in between. CDR3 size: 15 residues. The germline gives CDR1 SGHTA, CDR2 FQGNSA. The DNA of the CDR3 is TGTGCCAGCAGCCCCCGGACATTACCTGGAAACACCATATATTTT. Amino acids: CASSPRTLPGNTIYF.

The J gene is TRBJ1-1, the V gene TRBV29-1; D gene ambiguous. Germline CDR1 reads SQVTM; CDR2 reads ANQGSEA. The CDR3 is made up of 15 amino acids. Trimming took 3 bases from V and 2 from J, leaving 16 bases between them. The CDR3 region is CSVDWTAIGNTEAFF. The CDR3 DNA reads as TGCAGCGTTGATTGGACGGCGATAGGCAACACTGAAGCTTTCTTT.